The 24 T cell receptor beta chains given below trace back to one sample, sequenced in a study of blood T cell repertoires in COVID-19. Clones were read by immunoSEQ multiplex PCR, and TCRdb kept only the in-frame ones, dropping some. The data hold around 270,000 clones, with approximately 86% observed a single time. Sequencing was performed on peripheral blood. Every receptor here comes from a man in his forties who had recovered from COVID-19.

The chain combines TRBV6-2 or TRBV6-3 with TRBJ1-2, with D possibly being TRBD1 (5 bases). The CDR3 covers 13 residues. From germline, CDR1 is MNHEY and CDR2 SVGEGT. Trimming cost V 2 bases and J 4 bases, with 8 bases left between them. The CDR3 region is CASSYRGGYGYTF. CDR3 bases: TGTGCCAGCAGTTACAGGGGCGGCTATGGCTACACCTTC.

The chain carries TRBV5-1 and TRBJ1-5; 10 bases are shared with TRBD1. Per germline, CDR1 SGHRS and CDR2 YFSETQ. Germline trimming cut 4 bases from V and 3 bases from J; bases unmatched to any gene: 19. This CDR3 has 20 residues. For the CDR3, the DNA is TGCGCCAGCAGCGTTCCCCGGGACAGGGGTCCTCCTGAGAACAATCAGCCCCAGCATTTT. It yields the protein CASSVPRDRGPPENNQPQHF.

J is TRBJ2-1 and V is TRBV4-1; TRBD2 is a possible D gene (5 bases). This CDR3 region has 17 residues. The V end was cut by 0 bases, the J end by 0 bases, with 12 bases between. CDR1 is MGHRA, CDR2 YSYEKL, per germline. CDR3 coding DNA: TGCGCCAGCAGCCAAGATGGAGCGGCGTCCTCCTACAATGAGCAGTTCTTC. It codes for CASSQDGAASSYNEQFF.

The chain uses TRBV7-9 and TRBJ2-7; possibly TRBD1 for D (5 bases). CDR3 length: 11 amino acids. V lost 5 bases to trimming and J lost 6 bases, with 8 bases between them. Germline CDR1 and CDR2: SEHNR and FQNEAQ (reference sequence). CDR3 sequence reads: CASSPGAEQYF. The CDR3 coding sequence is TGTGCCAGCAGCCCTGGGGCCGAGCAGTACTTC.

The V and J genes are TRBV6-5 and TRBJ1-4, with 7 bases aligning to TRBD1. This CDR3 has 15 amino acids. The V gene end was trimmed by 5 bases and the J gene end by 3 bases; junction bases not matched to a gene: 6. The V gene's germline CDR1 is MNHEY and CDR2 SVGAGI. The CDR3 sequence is CASSLSGQSNEKLFF. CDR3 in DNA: TGTGCCAGCAGTCTCTCGGGACAGTCTAATGAAAAACTGTTTTTT.

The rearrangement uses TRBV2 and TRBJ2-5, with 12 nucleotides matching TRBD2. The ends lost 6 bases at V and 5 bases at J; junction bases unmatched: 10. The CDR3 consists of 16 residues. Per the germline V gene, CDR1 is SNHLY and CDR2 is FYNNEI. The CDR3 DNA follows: TGTGCCAGCAGCCTAGCGGGGGGGCCGCGGGTTGAGACCCAGTACTTC. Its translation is CASSLAGGPRVETQYF. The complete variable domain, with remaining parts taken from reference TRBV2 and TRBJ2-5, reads EPEVTQTPSHQVTQMGQEVILRCVPISNHLYFYWYRQILGQKVEFLVSFYNNEISEKSEIFDDQFSVERPDGSNFTLKIRSTKLEDSAMYFCASSLAGGPRVETQYFGPGTRLLVL.

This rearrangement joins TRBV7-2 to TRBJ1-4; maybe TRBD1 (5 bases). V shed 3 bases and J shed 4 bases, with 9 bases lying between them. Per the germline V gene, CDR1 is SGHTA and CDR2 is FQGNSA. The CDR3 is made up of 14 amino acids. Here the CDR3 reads CASSLGGGNEKLFF. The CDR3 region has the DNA TGTGCCAGCAGCTTGGGGGGGGGTAATGAAAAACTGTTTTTT.

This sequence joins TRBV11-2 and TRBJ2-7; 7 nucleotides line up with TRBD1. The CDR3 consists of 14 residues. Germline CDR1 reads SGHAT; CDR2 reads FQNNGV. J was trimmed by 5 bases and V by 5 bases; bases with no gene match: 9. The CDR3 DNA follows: TGTGCCAGCAGCCCATCACAGGGGCGGCACGAGCAGTACTTC. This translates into CASSPSQGRHEQYF.

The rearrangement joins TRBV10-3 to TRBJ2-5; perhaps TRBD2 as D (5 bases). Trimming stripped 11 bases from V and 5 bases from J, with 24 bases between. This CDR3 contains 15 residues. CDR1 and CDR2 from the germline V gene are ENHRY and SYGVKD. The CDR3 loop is CAVHREEDPVETQYF. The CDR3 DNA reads TGTGCCGTTCATAGAGAGGAGGACCCGGTGGAGACCCAGTACTTC.

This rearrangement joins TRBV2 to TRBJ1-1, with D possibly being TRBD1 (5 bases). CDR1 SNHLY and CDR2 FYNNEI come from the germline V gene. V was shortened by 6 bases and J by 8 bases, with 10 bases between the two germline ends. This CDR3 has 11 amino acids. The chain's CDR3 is CASRGGREAFF. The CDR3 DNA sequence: TGTGCCAGCAGGGGGGGGAGGGAAGCTTTCTTT.

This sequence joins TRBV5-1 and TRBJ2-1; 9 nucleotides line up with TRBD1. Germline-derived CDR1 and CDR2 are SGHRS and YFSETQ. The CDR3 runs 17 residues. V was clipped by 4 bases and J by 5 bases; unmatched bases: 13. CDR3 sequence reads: CASSRGQGRGANNEQFF. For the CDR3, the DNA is TGCGCCAGCAGCCGAGGACAGGGGCGAGGGGCGAACAATGAGCAGTTCTTC.

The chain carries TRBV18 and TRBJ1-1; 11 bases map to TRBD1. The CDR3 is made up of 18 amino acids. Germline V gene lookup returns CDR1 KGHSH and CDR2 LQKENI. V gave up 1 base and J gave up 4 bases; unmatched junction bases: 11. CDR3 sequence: CASSPLGQGAFLGTEAFF. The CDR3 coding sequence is TGTGCCAGCTCACCACTAGGACAGGGGGCATTTTTGGGCACTGAAGCTTTCTTT. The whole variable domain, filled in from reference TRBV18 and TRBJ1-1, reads NAGVMQNPRHLVRRRGQEARLRCSPMKGHSHVYWYRQLPEEGLKFMVYLQKENIIDESGMPKERFSAEFPKEGPSILRIQQVVRGDSAAYFCASSPLGQGAFLGTEAFFGQGTRLTVV.

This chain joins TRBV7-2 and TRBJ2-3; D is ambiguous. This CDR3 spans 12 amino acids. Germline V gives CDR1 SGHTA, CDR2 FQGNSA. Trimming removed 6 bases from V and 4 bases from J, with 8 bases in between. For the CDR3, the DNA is TGTGCCAGCAGACCTGAGTCAGATACGCAGTATTTT. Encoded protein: CASRPESDTQYF.

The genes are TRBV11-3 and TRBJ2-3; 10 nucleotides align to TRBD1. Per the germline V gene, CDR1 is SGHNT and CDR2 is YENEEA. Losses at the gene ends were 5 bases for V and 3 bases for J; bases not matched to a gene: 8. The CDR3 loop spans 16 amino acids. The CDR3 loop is CASSPGQGSGTDTQYF. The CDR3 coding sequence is TGTGCCAGCAGCCCGGGACAGGGGAGCGGGACAGATACGCAGTATTTT.

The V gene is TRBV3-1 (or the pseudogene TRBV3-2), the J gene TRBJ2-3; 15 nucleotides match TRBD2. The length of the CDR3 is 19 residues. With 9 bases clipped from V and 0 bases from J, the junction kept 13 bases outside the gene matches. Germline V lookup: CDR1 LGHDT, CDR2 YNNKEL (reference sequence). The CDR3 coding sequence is TGTGCCAGGGGGGTGGGACTAGCGGGAGGACTTCCTAGCACAGATACGCAGTATTTT. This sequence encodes CARGVGLAGGLPSTDTQYF.

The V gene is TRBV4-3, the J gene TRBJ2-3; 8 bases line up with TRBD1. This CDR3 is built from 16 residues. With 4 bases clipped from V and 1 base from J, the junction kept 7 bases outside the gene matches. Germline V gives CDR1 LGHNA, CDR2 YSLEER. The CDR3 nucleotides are TGCGCCAGCAGCCTTACAGGGGGAGGTGGCACAGATACGCAGTATTTT. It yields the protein CASSLTGGGGTDTQYF.

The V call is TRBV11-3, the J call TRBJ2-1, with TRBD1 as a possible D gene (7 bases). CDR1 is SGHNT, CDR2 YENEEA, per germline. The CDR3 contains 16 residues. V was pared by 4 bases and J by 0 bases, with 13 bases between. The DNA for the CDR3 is TGTGCCAGCAGCTCAGGGGGGCTAGCCTCCTACAATGAGCAGTTCTTC. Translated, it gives CASSSGGLASYNEQFF.

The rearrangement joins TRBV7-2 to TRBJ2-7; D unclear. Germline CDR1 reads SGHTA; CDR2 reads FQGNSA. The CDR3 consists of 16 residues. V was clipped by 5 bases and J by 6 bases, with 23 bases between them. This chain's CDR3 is CASSPSLPRPAGEQYF. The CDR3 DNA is TGTGCCAGCAGCCCCTCCCTCCCTCGGCCCGCAGGCGAGCAGTACTTC. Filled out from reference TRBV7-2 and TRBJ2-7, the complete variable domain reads GAGVSQSPSNKVTEKGKDVELRCDPISGHTALYWYRQSLGQGLEFLIYFQGNSAPDKSGLPSDRFSAERTGGSVSTLTIQRTQQEDSAVYLCASSPSLPRPAGEQYFGPGTRLTVT.

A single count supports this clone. CDR3 sequence (DNA): TGTGCCAGCACCAAACCCCTAGCGGGGGTTGAGCAGTTCTTC. Protein product: CASTKPLAGVEQFF. The chain joins TRBV7-9 to TRBJ2-1; 10 nucleotides match TRBD2. Germline lookup yields CDR1 SEHNR and CDR2 FQNEAQ (reference sequence). The CDR3 contains 14 residues. J was trimmed by 9 bases and V by 7 bases; bases with no gene match: 9.

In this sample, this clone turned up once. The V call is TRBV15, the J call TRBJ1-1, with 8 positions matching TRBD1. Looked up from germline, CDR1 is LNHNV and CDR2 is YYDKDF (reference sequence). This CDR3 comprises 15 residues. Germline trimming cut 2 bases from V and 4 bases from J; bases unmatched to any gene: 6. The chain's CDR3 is CATSRIRTGITEAFF. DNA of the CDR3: TGTGCCACCAGCAGAATCCGGACAGGGATCACTGAAGCTTTCTTT.

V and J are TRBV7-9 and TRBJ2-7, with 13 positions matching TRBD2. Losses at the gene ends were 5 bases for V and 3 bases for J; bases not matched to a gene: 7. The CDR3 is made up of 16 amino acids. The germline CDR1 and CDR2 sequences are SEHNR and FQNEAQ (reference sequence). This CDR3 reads CASSPTSGRFYYEQYF. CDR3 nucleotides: TGTGCCAGCAGCCCGACTAGCGGGAGGTTTTACTACGAGCAGTACTTC. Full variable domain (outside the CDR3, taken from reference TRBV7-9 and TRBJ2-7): DTGVSQNPRHKITKRGQNVTFRCDPISEHNRLYWYRQTLGQGPEFLTYFQNEAQLEKSRLLSDRFSAERPKGSFSTLEIQRTEQGDSAMYLCASSPTSGRFYYEQYFGPGTRLTVT.

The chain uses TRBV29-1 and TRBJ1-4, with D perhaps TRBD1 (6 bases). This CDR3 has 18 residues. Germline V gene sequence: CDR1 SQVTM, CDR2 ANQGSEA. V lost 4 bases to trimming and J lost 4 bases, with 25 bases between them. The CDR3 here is CSVAWTDMFSSGNEKLFF. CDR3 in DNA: TGCAGCGTTGCGTGGACAGATATGTTTAGTTCGGGTAATGAAAAACTGTTTTTT.

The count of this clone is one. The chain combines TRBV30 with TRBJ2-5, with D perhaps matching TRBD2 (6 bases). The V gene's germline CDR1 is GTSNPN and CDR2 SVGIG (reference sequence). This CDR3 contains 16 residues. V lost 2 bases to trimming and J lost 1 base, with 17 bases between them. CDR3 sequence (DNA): TGTGCCTGGAGTCGGGGCGGGATCGGGGGCCAAGAGACCCAGTACTTC. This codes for CAWSRGGIGGQETQYF.

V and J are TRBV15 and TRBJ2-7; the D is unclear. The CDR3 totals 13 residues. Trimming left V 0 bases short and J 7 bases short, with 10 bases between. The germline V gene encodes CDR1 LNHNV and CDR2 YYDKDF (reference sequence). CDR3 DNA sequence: TGTGCCACCAGCAGAGACCGTAGAAGTGAGCAGTACTTC. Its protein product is CATSRDRRSEQYF.